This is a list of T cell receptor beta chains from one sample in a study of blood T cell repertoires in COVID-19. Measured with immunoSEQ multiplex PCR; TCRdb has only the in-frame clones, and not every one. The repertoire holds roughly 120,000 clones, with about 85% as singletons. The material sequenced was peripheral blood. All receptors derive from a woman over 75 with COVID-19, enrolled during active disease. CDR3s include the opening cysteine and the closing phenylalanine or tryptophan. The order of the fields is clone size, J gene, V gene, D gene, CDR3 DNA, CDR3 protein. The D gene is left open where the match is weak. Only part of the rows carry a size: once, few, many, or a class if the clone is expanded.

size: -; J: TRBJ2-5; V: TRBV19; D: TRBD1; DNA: TGTGCCAGTAGTATCTTCGGCAGGGGGCTTGGGGAGACCCAGTACTTC; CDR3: CASSIFGRGLGETQYF
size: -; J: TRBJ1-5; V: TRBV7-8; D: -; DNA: TGTGCCAGCAGCCGAGGAACAACCGATCAGCCCCAGCATTTT; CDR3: CASSRGTTDQPQHF
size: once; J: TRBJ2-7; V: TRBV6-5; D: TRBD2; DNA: TGTGCCAGCAGTTTGAGCGGGAGTTACATCTACGAGCAGTACTTC; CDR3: CASSLSGSYIYEQYF
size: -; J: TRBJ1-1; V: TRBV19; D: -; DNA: TGTGCCAGTAGGGGGGGACTCTCGAACACTGAAGCTTTCTTT; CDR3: CASRGGLSNTEAFF
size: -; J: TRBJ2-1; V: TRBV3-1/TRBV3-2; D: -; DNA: TGTGCCAGCAGCCAAGAAAAGAGTGAACTCTATGAGCAGTTCTTC; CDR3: CASSQEKSELYEQFF
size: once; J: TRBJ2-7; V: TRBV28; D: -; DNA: TGTGCCAGCAGGAGATCCTTCTACGAGCAGTACTTC; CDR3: CASRRSFYEQYF
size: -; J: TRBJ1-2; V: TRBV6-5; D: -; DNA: TGTGCCAGCAGAACAGGGCCCCTTATTCCCGATGGCTACACCTTC; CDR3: CASRTGPLIPDGYTF
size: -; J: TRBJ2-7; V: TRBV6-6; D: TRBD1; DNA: TGTGCCAGCAGTCACGGACAGGGGTACTACGAGCAGTACTTC; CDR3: CASSHGQGYYEQYF
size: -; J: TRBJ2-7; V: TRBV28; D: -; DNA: TGTGCCAGCAGCCTGTTGACGGAGACCTACGAGCAGTACTTC; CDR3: CASSLLTETYEQYF
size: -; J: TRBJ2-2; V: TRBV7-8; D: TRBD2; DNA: TGTGCCAGCAGCCGGGGACTAGCGAGAATCAACACCGGGGAGCTGTTTTTT; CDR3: CASSRGLARINTGELFF
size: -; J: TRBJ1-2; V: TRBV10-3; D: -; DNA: TGTGCCATTTTAGAGCGTAACTATGGCTACACCTTC; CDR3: CAILERNYGYTF
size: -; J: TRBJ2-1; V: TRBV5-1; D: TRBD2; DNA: TGCGCCAGCAGCTTGGGACTAGCGGGATACCACAATGAGCAGTTCTTC; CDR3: CASSLGLAGYHNEQFF
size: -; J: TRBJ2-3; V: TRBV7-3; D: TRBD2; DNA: TGTGCCAGCAGCTTAACCGTGGGGACTAGTCGGCGCACAGATACGCAGTATTTT; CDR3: CASSLTVGTSRRTDTQYF
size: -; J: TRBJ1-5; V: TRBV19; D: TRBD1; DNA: TGTGCCAGTAGCAACCCACAGGGGTTCAAGCCCCAGCATTTT; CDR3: CASSNPQGFKPQHF
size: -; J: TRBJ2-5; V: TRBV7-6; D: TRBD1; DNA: TGTGCCAGCAGCTCACCCGGGACAGGGCAAGAGACCCAGTACTTC; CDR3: CASSSPGTGQETQYF
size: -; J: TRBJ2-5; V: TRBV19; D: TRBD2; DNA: TGTGCCAGTAGTATAGGGACTAGCGGGAACCAAGAGACCCAGTACTTC; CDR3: CASSIGTSGNQETQYF
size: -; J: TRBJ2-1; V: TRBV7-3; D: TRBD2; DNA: TGTGCCAGCAGCTCCGGGGGGAATGAGCAGTTCTTC; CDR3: CASSSGGNEQFF
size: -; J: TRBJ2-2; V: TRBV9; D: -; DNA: TGTGCCAGCAGCGTAGTGGACAGCCGATCCGCGAACACCGGGGAGCTGTTTTTT; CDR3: CASSVVDSRSANTGELFF
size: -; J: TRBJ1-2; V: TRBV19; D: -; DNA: TGTGCCAGTAGTATAGATCGGTGGGCTCGCGGCTACACCTTC; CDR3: CASSIDRWARGYTF
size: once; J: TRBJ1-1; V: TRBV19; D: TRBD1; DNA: TGTGCCAGTAGTAACACAGGGGTGGAAGCTTTCTTT; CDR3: CASSNTGVEAFF
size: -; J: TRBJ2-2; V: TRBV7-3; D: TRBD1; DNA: TGTGCCAGCAGCCTGACAGGGGCGAGCGGGGAGCTGTTTTTT; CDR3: CASSLTGASGELFF